One sample yielded the 27 T cell receptor beta chains listed below, sequenced in a study of TIL therapy for anti-PD-1-resistant metastatic lung cancer. Sequencing used immunoSEQ v3. Repertoires were generated with immunoSEQ multiplex PCR, while TCRdb's copy carries only in-frame clones and drops some. The table shows about 53,000 clones, with about 73% occurring only once. Time point reported: pre-treatment sample, taken before nivolumab and TIL therapy. This material consisted of blood, taken at baseline. These receptors were taken from a person aged 25-79 years with non-small cell lung cancer.

This clone was observed a handful of times. The chain carries TRBV10-3 and TRBJ1-5; 8 bases match TRBD1. The CDR3 runs 13 residues. Losses at the gene ends were 10 bases for V and 4 bases for J; bases not matched to a gene: 6. Germline assignment: CDR1 ENHRY and CDR2 SYGVKD. The CDR3 DNA sequence: TGTGCCAACGGACAGGGTGTTAATCAGCCCCAGCATTTT. This encodes CANGQGVNQPQHF.

This clone was counted a few times. The chain carries TRBV5-4 and TRBJ2-7; TRBD1 is a possible D gene (6 bases). V was shortened by 4 bases and J by 3 bases, with 11 bases between the two germline ends. The germline gives CDR1 SGHNT, CDR2 YYREEE (reference sequence). The CDR3 length is 13 residues. CDR3: CASSLVGGYEQYF. Here the CDR3 DNA reads TGTGCCAGCAGCCTGGTAGGGGGCTACGAGCAGTACTTC. Full variable domain (remainder filled in from reference TRBV5-4 and TRBJ2-7): ETGVTQSPTHLIKTRGQQVTLRCSSQSGHNTVSWYQQALGQGPQFIFQYYREEENGRGNFPPRFSGLQFPNYSSELNVNALELDDSALYLCASSLVGGYEQYFGPGTRLTVT.

The CDR3 sequence is CASSYSAGNYGYTF. As DNA, the CDR3 is TGTGCCAGCAGTTACTCGGCAGGGAACTATGGCTACACCTTC. The chain uses TRBV6-5 and TRBJ1-2; TRBD1 is a possible D gene (5 bases). CDR1 and CDR2 from the germline V gene are MNHEY and SVGAGI. The CDR3 covers 14 residues. V lost 0 bases, J lost 2 bases, and 7 bases lay in between.

The chain recombines TRBV9 with TRBJ2-1; 12 bases fit TRBD2. The CDR3 is made up of 16 amino acids. CDR1 is SGDLS, CDR2 YYNGEE, per germline. With 4 bases clipped from V and 5 bases from J, the junction kept 7 bases outside the gene matches. In DNA, the CDR3 is TGTGCCAGCAGCCCCCAGCTAGCGGGGGGGAACAATGAGCAGTTCTTC. Protein sequence: CASSPQLAGGNNEQFF.

V is TRBV4-2 and J is TRBJ2-1; 9 positions agree with TRBD2. The CDR3 is 21 residues long. V lost 2 bases, J lost 0 bases, and 17 bases stayed unmatched. Germline V gene data show CDR1 as LGHNA and CDR2 as YNFKEQ. The DNA of the CDR3 is TGTGCCAGCAGCCAATGGACGAAGACTAGCGGAGAGGGGCCCTCCTACAATGAGCAGTTCTTC. It codes for CASSQWTKTSGEGPSYNEQFF.

This rearrangement joins TRBV5-1 to TRBJ2-1, with 9 bases aligning to TRBD2. Germline assignment: CDR1 SGHRS and CDR2 YFSETQ. V shed 0 bases and J 0 bases; nucleotides not matched to a gene: 10. The CDR3 contains 19 residues. CDR3 nucleotide sequence: TGCGCCAGCAGCTTGGGTCGCGGGGGGGTCACTAGCTCCTACAATGAGCAGTTCTTC. This encodes CASSLGRGGVTSSYNEQFF.

V and J are TRBV2 and TRBJ1-5, with 9 bases lining up with TRBD1. The CDR3 covers 15 residues. CDR1 is SNHLY, CDR2 FYNNEI, per germline. J gave up 4 bases and V 6 bases, and 7 bases lay outside the gene matches. The CDR3 here is CASRTGGRWNQPQHF. DNA of the CDR3: TGTGCCAGCAGGACAGGGGGTCGGTGGAATCAGCCCCAGCATTTT.

The genes are TRBV7-3 and TRBJ2-5; a possible D gene is TRBD2 (5 bases). V was clipped by 2 bases and J by 5 bases, with 12 bases between them. The CDR3 length is 14 residues. Germline V lookup: CDR1 SGHTA, CDR2 FQGTGA. The CDR3 DNA reads as TGTGCCAGCAGCTTATCGTCGGGATCGGAGACCCAGTACTTC. Its protein product is CASSLSSGSETQYF.

This clone is a singleton in its sample. The chain joins TRBV18 to TRBJ1-5; D may be TRBD1 (6 bases). The CDR3 length is 16 residues. Germline lookup yields CDR1 KGHSH and CDR2 LQKENI. Trimming removed 4 bases at V and 1 base at J, with 14 bases between. The CDR3 DNA is TGTGCCAGCTCACAAAGGATGGGGGCAAGCAATCAGCCCCAGCATTTT. This gives the protein CASSQRMGASNQPQHF.

The chain couples TRBV5-1 to TRBJ2-3; TRBD2 matches 7 bases. V lost 0 bases to trimming and J lost 5 bases; unmatched junction nucleotides: 15. The CDR3 has 18 residues. The germline gives CDR1 SGHRS, CDR2 YFSETQ. CDR3 bases: TGCGCCAGCAGCTTGGGAAGGGGTGCGGGAGCTGGGAAAGATACGCAGTATTTT. As protein: CASSLGRGAGAGKDTQYF.

V and J are TRBV10-3 and TRBJ1-2; the match to TRBD1 covers 9 bases. Losses at the gene ends were 4 bases for V and 8 bases for J; bases not matched to a gene: 8. CDR1 and CDR2 (germline): ENHRY, SYGVKD. The CDR3 totals 14 residues. DNA of the CDR3: TGTGCCATCAGTGCCTGGACAGGGGCCGACGGCTACACCTTC. Translating it yields CAISAWTGADGYTF.

As for this clone: This sample includes further DNA sequences coding for the same CDR3. The chain uses TRBV28 and TRBJ1-5, with D perhaps matching TRBD1 (5 bases). This CDR3 region has 14 residues. The germline V gene has CDR1 MDHEN and CDR2 SYDVKM. Between the trimmed V and J ends, which lost 3 bases and 4 bases, there was a span of 10 bases. CDR3 bases: TGTGCCAGCAGTTTGGGGGGTAGTAATCAGCCCCAGCATTTT. Translating it yields CASSLGGSNQPQHF. The variable domain in full, completed from reference TRBV28 and TRBJ1-5, reads DVKVTQSSRYLVKRTGEKVFLECVQDMDHENMFWYRQDPGLGLRLIYFSYDVKMKEKGDIPEGYSVSREKKERFSLILESASTNQTSMYLCASSLGGSNQPQHFGDGTRLSIL.

This clone was seen only once. The chain combines TRBV5-6 with TRBJ2-7, with no clear D. CDR3 length equals 12 residues. Trimming stripped 1 base from V and 8 bases from J, with 10 bases between. Germline CDR1 and CDR2: SGHDT and YYEEEE. The CDR3 region has the DNA TGTGCCAGCAGCTTGATCCAAGGGAAGCAGTACTTC. It is translated as CASSLIQGKQYF.

This clone was detected a few times. The rearrangement joins TRBV25-1 to TRBJ2-7; D ambiguous. The CDR3 spans 13 residues. The V end was cut by 2 bases, the J end by 1 base, with 6 bases between. Germline V gives CDR1 MGHDK, CDR2 SYGVNS. The CDR3 coding sequence is TGTGCCAGCAGTGAACGCGTGTCCTACGAGCAGTACTTC. Its translation is CASSERVSYEQYF.

This clone appeared a few times. The CDR3 loop reads CASSVKGGVSNNQPQHF. As DNA, the CDR3 is TGTGCCAGCAGTGTAAAAGGGGGTGTAAGTAATAATCAGCCCCAGCATTTT. The gene calls are TRBV28 and TRBJ1-5; weak D call: TRBD1 (6 bases). From germline, CDR1 is MDHEN and CDR2 SYDVKM. V lost 5 bases to trimming and J lost 4 bases, with 21 bases between them. This CDR3 is 17 amino acids long.

The V and J genes are TRBV2 and TRBJ2-1; possibly TRBD1 for D (6 bases). Germline CDR1 reads SNHLY; CDR2 reads FYNNEI. This CDR3 comprises 14 residues. V lost 7 bases and J 5 bases, leaving 15 bases between the germline ends. The CDR3 loop is CASKIRQENNEQFF. CDR3 in DNA: TGTGCCAGCAAAATCCGACAGGAGAACAATGAGCAGTTCTTC. Full variable domain (rest looked up from reference TRBV2 and TRBJ2-1): EPEVTQTPSHQVTQMGQEVILRCVPISNHLYFYWYRQILGQKVEFLVSFYNNEISEKSEIFDDQFSVERPDGSNFTLKIRSTKLEDSAMYFCASKIRQENNEQFFGPGTRLTVL.

This clone showed up just once. V and J are TRBV7-9 and TRBJ1-5; D call uncertain. Germline values: CDR1 SEHNR, CDR2 FQNEAQ (reference sequence). Trimming left V 3 bases short and J 4 bases short, with 7 bases between. The length of the CDR3 is 13 residues. DNA for the CDR3: TGTGCCAGCAGCTTCCCTGGGAATCAGCCCCAGCATTTT. This codes for CASSFPGNQPQHF.

The genes are TRBV20-1 and TRBJ1-2, with D perhaps matching TRBD1 (5 bases). The CDR3 totals 11 residues. The V gene's germline CDR1 is DFQATT and CDR2 SNEGSKA (reference sequence). With 4 bases removed from V and 8 bases from J, the gap between germline ends came to 11 bases. CDR3 in DNA: TGCAGTGCTACAGGGTTAGGGGGCTACACCTTC. Amino acid sequence: CSATGLGGYTF.

The chain uses TRBV2 and TRBJ1-5; D is unclear. From germline, CDR1 is SNHLY and CDR2 FYNNEI. The CDR3 spans 14 residues. The V gene lost 7 bases and the J gene lost 4 bases, with 14 bases spanning the gap. CDR3 nucleotide sequence: TGTGCCAGCACCGACATTGACCCAAATCAGCCCCAGCATTTT. It is translated as CASTDIDPNQPQHF.

The J gene is TRBJ1-1, the V gene TRBV19; 8 bases line up with TRBD1. Germline CDR1 is LNHDA and CDR2 is SQIVND (reference sequence). J gave up 0 bases and V 10 bases, and 13 bases lay outside the gene matches. This CDR3 contains 16 residues. The DNA of the CDR3 is TGTGCCACCCTTCGAGGGACAGGCCCCCTGAACACTGAAGCTTTCTTT. The encoded protein is CATLRGTGPLNTEAFF.

For the CDR3, the DNA is TGCAGCGTTGTCCCCGACCGGGACAGGGGCTACGAGCAGTACTTC. It specifies CSVVPDRDRGYEQYF. The rearrangement uses TRBV29-1 and TRBJ2-7; 10 bases map to TRBD1. This CDR3 contains 15 residues. The V segment lost 4 bases and the J segment 3 bases; nucleotides outside the gene matches: 9. From germline, CDR1 is SQVTM and CDR2 ANQGSEA.

This clone turned up a few times. V is TRBV10-3 and J is TRBJ2-7, with D perhaps matching TRBD2 (6 bases). The V end was cut by 4 bases, the J end by 3 bases, with 16 bases between. The V gene's germline CDR1 is ENHRY and CDR2 SYGVKD. The CDR3 is 15 amino acids. CDR3 protein: CAISGRVEPRYEQYF. For the CDR3, the DNA is TGTGCCATCAGTGGGAGGGTTGAACCCCGCTACGAGCAGTACTTC.

This chain joins TRBV4-3 and TRBJ1-3; 7 bases are shared with TRBD1. After removal of 9 bases from V and 1 base from J, the junction contained 9 bases not matched to a gene. This CDR3 comprises 15 residues. Germline V gene data show CDR1 as LGHNA and CDR2 as YSLEER. The CDR3 DNA reads as TGCGCCAGTAGACAGGGAGCAGGATCTGGAAACACCATATATTTT. This translates into CASRQGAGSGNTIYF.

The chain joins TRBV7-3 to TRBJ1-5; D not resolved. The length of the CDR3 is 20 residues. Germline V CDR1 and CDR2: SGHTA, FQGTGA. Trimming removed 4 bases at V and 6 bases at J, with 31 bases between. DNA of the CDR3: TGTGCCAGCAGCTACCCGGAGGAACTTATCGTCTCGAATTCCTGTCAGCCCCAGCATTTT. Protein product: CASSYPEELIVSNSCQPQHF.

The table lists this clone with a few counts. This chain links TRBV28 with TRBJ1-6, with unresolved D. The CDR3 contains 15 residues. Trimming shortened V by 6 bases and J by 7 bases, and 16 bases separated the two germline ends. CDR1 and CDR2 from the germline V gene are MDHEN and SYDVKM. The CDR3 protein is CASSADRLGNSPLHF. The CDR3, as DNA: TGTGCCAGCAGCGCCGATCGACTGGGAAATTCACCCCTCCACTTT.

This chain joins TRBV11-2 and TRBJ2-7; D call uncertain. V was clipped by 4 bases and J by 6 bases, with 13 bases between them. Germline CDR1 SGHAT, CDR2 FQNNGV. The CDR3 extends over 13 amino acids. The CDR3: CASSSGWAGEQYF. The CDR3 DNA reads TGTGCCAGCAGCTCCGGTTGGGCTGGCGAGCAGTACTTC.

The chain carries TRBV4-2 and TRBJ1-4, with no clear D. The length of the CDR3 is 17 residues. The V and J ends lost 0 bases and 0 bases respectively, with 11 bases between them. Looked up from germline, CDR1 is LGHNA and CDR2 is YNFKEQ. The CDR3 bases are TGTGCCAGCAGCCAAGATGTGGCAGCTGCAACTAATGAAAAACTGTTTTTT. It codes for CASSQDVAAATNEKLFF.